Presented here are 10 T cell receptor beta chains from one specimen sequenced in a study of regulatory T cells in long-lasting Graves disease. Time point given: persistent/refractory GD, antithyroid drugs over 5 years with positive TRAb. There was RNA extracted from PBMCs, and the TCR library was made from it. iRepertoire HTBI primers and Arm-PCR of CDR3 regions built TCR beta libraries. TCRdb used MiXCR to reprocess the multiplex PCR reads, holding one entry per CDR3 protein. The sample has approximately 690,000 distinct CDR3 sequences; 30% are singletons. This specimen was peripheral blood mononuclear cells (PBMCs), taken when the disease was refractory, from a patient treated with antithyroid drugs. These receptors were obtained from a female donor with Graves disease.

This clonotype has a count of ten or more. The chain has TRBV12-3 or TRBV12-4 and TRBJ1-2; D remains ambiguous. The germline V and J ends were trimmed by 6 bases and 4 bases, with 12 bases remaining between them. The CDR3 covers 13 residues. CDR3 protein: CASSPNGPYGYTF. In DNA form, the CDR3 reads TGTGCCAGCAGCCCCAATGGTCCCTATGGCTACACCTTC.

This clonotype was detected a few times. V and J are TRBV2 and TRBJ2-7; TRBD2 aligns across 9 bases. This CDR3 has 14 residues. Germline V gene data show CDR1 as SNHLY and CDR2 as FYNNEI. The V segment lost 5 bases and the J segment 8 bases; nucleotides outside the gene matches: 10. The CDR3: CASSRTSDLFQQYF. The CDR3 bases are TGTGCCAGCAGTCGGACTAGCGATTTATTCCAGCAGTACTTC.

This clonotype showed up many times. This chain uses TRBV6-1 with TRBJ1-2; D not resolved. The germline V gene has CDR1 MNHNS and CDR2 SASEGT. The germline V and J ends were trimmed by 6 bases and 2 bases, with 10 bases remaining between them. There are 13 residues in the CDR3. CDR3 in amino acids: CASSVGENYGYTF. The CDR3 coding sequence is TGTGCCAGCAGCGTGGGCGAAAACTATGGCTACACCTTC.

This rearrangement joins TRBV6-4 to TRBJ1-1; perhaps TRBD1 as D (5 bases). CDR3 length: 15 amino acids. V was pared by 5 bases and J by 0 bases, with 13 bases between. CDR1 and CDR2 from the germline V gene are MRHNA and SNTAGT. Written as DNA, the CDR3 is TGTGCCAGCAGTTCCTTAGGCAGGGTGAACACTGAAGCTTTCTTT. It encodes CASSSLGRVNTEAFF.

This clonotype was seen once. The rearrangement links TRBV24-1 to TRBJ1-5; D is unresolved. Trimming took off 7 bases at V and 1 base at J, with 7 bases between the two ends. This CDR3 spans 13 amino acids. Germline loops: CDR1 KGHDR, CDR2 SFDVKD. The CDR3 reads CATSSGSNQPQHF. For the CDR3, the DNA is TGTGCCACCAGCTCAGGAAGCAATCAGCCCCAGCATTTT.

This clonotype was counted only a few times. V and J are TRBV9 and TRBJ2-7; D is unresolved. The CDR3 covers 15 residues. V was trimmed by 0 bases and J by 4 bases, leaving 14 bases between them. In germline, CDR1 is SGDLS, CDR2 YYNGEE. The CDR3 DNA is TGTGCCAGCAGCGTAGAGGTAGGTCCCGGGTACGAGCAGTACTTC. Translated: CASSVEVGPGYEQYF.

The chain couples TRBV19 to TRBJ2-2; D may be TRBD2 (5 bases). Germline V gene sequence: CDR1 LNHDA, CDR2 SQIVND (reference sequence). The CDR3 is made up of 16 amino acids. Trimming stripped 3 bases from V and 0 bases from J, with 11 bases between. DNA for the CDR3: TGTGCCAGTAGTATTCATAGCGAGACGAACACCGGGGAGCTGTTTTTT. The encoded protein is CASSIHSETNTGELFF.

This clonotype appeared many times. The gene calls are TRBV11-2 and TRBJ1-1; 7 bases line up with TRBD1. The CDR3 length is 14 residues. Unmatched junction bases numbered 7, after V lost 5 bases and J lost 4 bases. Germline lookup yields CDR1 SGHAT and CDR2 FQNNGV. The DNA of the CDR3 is TGTGCCAGCAGCAAACCGACAGGGAGCACTGAAGCTTTCTTT. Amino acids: CASSKPTGSTEAFF. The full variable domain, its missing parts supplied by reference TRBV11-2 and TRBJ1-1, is EAGVAQSPRYKIIEKRQSVAFWCNPISGHATLYWYQQILGQGPKLLIQFQNNGVVDDSQLPKDRFSAERLKGVDSTLKIQPAKLEDSAVYLCASSKPTGSTEAFFGQGTRLTVV.

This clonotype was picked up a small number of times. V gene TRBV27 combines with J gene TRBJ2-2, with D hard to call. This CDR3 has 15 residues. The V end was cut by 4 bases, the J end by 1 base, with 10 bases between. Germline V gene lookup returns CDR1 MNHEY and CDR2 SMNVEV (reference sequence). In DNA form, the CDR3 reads TGTGCCAGCAGTTCCAATCCAGGGAACACCGGGGAGCTGTTTTTT. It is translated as CASSSNPGNTGELFF.

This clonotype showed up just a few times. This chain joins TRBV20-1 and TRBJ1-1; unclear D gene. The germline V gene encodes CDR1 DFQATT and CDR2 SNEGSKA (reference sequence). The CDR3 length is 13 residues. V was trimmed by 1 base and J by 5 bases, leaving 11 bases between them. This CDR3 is CSARAGSETEAFF. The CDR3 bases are TGCAGTGCTAGAGCTGGCAGTGAAACTGAAGCTTTCTTT.